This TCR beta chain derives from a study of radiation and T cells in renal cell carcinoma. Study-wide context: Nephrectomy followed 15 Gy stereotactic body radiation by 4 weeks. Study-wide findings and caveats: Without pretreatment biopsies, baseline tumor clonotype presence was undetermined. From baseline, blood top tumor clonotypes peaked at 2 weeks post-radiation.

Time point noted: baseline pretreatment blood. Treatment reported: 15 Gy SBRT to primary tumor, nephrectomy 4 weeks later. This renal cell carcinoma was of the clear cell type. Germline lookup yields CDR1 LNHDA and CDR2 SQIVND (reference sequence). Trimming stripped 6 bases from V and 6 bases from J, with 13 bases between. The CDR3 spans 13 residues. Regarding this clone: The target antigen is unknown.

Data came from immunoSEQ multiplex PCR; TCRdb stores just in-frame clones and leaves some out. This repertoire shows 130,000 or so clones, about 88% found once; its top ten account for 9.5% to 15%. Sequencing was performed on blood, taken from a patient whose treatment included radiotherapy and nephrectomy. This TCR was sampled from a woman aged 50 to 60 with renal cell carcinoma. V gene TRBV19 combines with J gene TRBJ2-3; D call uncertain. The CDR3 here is CASSPVRGDTQYF. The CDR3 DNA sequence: TGTGCCAGTAGCCCAGTCCGTGGGGATACGCAGTATTTT.